This TCR beta chain was observed in a study of T cells in women clearing cervical HPV infection. In the study overall: Case blood was drawn when the lesion was first found; control blood after infection became undetectable.

In regard to this clone: What it recognizes is unknown. The CDR3 extends 3 residues past the end of the read, so its final part is completed from the germline J gene.

Genomic DNA, averaging about 1,300 ng per sample, yielded TCR beta CDR3 via immunoSEQ. Only in-frame clones appear in the TCRdb table, and some are missing; sequencing was by immunoSEQ multiplex PCR. Its clone listing holds about 48,000 clones. Study conclusions and caveats: Cases and controls were distinguished at AUC 0.65 to 0.85 by richness and V genes. Cases carried less TRBV6-7 than controls: 0.11% versus 0.16%.

The CDR3 consists of 15 residues. The V end was cut by 0 bases, the J end by 2 bases, with 12 bases between. Germline loops: CDR1 SGHRS, CDR2 YFSETQ. The rearrangement joins TRBV5-1 to TRBJ2-7; D is possibly TRBD1 (5 bases). Sample: blood buffy coat. The sequence derives from a woman between 18 and 70 years old with a cervical HPV16 infection that either progressed to CIN3+ or cleared (not recorded which). The covered CDR3 bases are TGCGCCAGCAGCTTGGGTCAGGGATTGACCTACGAG. This translates into CASSLGQGLTYE. The CDR3 in full is CASSLGQGLTYEQYF.